This section outlines one T cell receptor beta chain sequence together with its context. Its cognate antigen has yet to be identified. No base quality information exists; no much larger clone differs at one position. CDR3 length: 13 amino acids, cysteine to phenylalanine. The CDR3 DNA has 39 bases and is translated from base 1. At the junction V is shortened by 10 bases and J by 6 bases; bases outside the gene matches: 6. Sequences KGHSH (CDR1) and LQKENI (CDR2) are obtained from the germline V gene. The data are from a study of blood T cell repertoires in COVID-19 (dated by TCRdb to between 2020 and 2021). Study-wide context: The collaborator samples originated in the United States, Italy and Spain and spanned the acute and convalescent phases of COVID-19. Nearly every sample came with metadata listing a de-identified subject ID, COVID-19 status, age in years and sex. Where available, HLA class I and class II types were obtained from metadata supplied by the sample provider rather than from assay-based typing. Deeply sampled blood TCRbeta repertoires from subjects exposed to, actively infected with, or recovered from COVID-19 were included in the dataset. Samples came from the ongoing ImmuneRACE study (first 160 participants) plus 1,254 subjects from 6 global collaborators. The repertoires were made available in a free public database intended to serve as a resource for research on the immune response to SARS-CoV-2. The material from the prospective study consisted of cDNA or gDNA derived from T cells, B-cell-depleted T cells, or PBMCs. Summary of the overall study and its limitations: The quantity of clinical and demographic metadata differed by source and by participant and was supplied without curation.

The collaborating institutions used their own protocols to collect whole blood in K2EDTA tubes. For TCRbeta analysis, collaborator samples were shipped as frozen whole blood, as isolated PBMCs, or as DNA extracted from either sample type. TCRbeta CDR3 regions were amplified from genomic DNA using the immunoSEQ Assay, a bias-controlled multiplex PCR. The original pipeline was this. The number of nucleated cells in each sample was estimated by amplification of reference gene primers within the assay. Sequence reads were collapsed and filtered to measure the absolute abundance of every unique TCRbeta CDR3 rearrangement. For each sample, productive Simpson clonality was calculated by taking the square root of Simpson's diversity index across productive rearrangements. TCRdb's version of the immuneACCESS table is confined to in-frame rearrangements and falls short of the full clone set. An unresolved V gene accounts for under half of the shortfall where checked; the remainder is of unknown origin. The V and J calls and clone size were taken over from that table, and D and trimming were inferred from the DNA. This sample is represented by 90,000 to 120,000 clones; over 75% of them were singletons. In total, the top ten clones hold roughly 5.6% of the sample.

The sequence was collected from a human donor in a cohort sampled during active COVID-19. The sequence joins TRBV18 to TRBJ1-6, with TRBD1 identical over 7 junction bases. Sequencing input: peripheral blood. The DNA sequence is as follows: TGTGCCACCTCGACAGGGCCTAATTCACCCCTCCACTTT. Its protein is CATSTGPNSPLHF.